Each of the 12 T cell receptor beta chains below was sequenced from the same sample in a study of vaccination effects on CD4 cells after COVID-19. Subsequent to a culture period of under 11 days, CD4+ T cells were isolated. A positive SARS-CoV-2 PCR test fell between March and December 2020. Every participant took two doses of the BNT162b2 or mRNA-1273 vaccine. The data were produced by immunoSEQ multiplex PCR, yet TCRdb's version contains in-frame clones alone and is incomplete. The table includes roughly 30,000 clones, about 68% detected once. Antigen specificity for these receptors is unknown. This specimen consisted of CD4+ T cells from PBMCs cultured without peptide, obtained after COVID-19 vaccination. Receptor source: a human donor who had a prior SARS-CoV-2 infection.

The rearrangement uses TRBV5-1 and TRBJ2-5, with D maybe TRBD1 (6 bases). Trimming removed 4 bases from V and 2 bases from J, with 12 bases in between. The CDR3 length is 14 residues. Germline CDR1 and CDR2: SGHRS and YFSETQ. In nucleotides, the CDR3 is TGCGCCAGCAGCACCGGACAGCCGCAAGAGACCCAGTACTTC. It specifies CASSTGQPQETQYF.

The chain has TRBV7-2 and TRBJ2-3; no reliable D call. The CDR3 loop spans 16 amino acids. Germline loops: CDR1 SGHTA, CDR2 FQGNSA. V lost 1 base and J lost 5, with 16 bases in between. This chain's CDR3 is CASSLVPGSSGDTQYF. The CDR3 DNA follows: TGTGCCAGCAGCTTAGTTCCCGGGTCTTCGGGAGATACGCAGTATTTT.

This clone was recorded only once. V is TRBV6-4 and J is TRBJ2-2; TRBD2 aligns across 8 bases. Germline-derived CDR1 and CDR2 are MRHNA and SNTAGT. V was clipped by 3 bases and J by 3 bases; unmatched bases: 3. The CDR3 sequence is 15 residues long. For the CDR3, the DNA is TGTGCCAGCAGTGAAGCGGGGGCCGACACCGGGGAGCTGTTTTTT. Its translation: CASSEAGADTGELFF.

This clone was detected only a few times. The rearrangement links TRBV2 to TRBJ2-7; D unresolved. V dropped 8 bases and J dropped 2 bases, with 10 bases sitting between them. This CDR3 region has 12 residues. The V gene's germline CDR1 is SNHLY and CDR2 FYNNEI. CDR3 sequence (DNA): TGTGCCAGCGGTTTCGCAGCCTACGAGCAGTACTTC. Translated: CASGFAAYEQYF.

The chain couples TRBV21-1 to TRBJ2-6; the tabulated D call, TRBD2, remains unverified against the DNA. TRBV21-1 is noted as a pseudogene. This CDR3 region has 17 residues. For the CDR3, the DNA is TGTGCCAGCAGGACTCTAGCGGGAGTCCCTGGGGCCAACGTCCTGACTTTC. This codes for CASRTLAGVPGANVLTF.

J is TRBJ2-1 and V is TRBV5-3; 11 nucleotides agree with TRBD2. TRBV5-3 is recorded as an ORF, its role being uncertain. The CDR3 covers 18 residues. V gave up 3 bases and J gave up 5 bases; unmatched junction bases: 13. The CDR3 region has the DNA TGTGCCAGAAGCTCTTCAGATACCGGGACTAGCGGAGACAATGAGCAGTTCTTC. Translating gives CARSSSDTGTSGDNEQFF.

Written as DNA, the CDR3 is TGTGCCAGCAGCCCTGGCATCGGGGGCACAGATACGCAGTATTTT. Encoded protein: CASSPGIGGTDTQYF. The V call is TRBV6-6, the J call TRBJ2-3; a weak D match, TRBD2 (5 bases). V was pared by 6 bases and J by 1 base, with 14 bases between. The CDR3 has 15 amino acids. From germline, CDR1 is MNHNY and CDR2 SVGAGI (reference sequence).

The chain is built from TRBV6-6 and TRBJ1-2; TRBD1 aligns across 10 bases. Germline V gene lookup returns CDR1 MNHNY and CDR2 SVGAGI (reference sequence). V shed 6 bases, J shed 2 bases, and the junction held 3 bases outside the gene matches. There are 14 residues in the CDR3. CDR3 nucleotide sequence: TGTGCCAGCAGCCGGGGACAGGGGAACTATGGCTACACCTTC. Protein sequence: CASSRGQGNYGYTF.

The genes are TRBV7-4 and TRBJ2-7; tentative D call: TRBD1 (6 bases). The CDR3 extends over 14 amino acids. The germline V gene has CDR1 SGHVT and CDR2 SQSDAQ. Trimming took 2 bases from V and 2 from J, leaving 10 bases between them. CDR3 nucleotide sequence: TGTGCCAGCAGCTTAAGGCAGGGGACCTACGAGCAGTACTTC. Amino acid sequence: CASSLRQGTYEQYF.

This clone rates as medium-sized. The chain is built from TRBV3-1 (or the pseudogene TRBV3-2) and TRBJ2-7; no reliable D call. The length of the CDR3 is 14 residues. From germline, CDR1 is LGHDT and CDR2 YNNKEL (reference sequence). With 1 base removed from V and 5 bases from J, the gap between germline ends came to 12 bases. CDR3 sequence (DNA): TGTGCCAGCAGCCAAGTATTCTATGCCAACGAGCAGTACTTC. Its translation is CASSQVFYANEQYF.

V usage is TRBV7-9 and J usage is TRBJ2-1; TRBD1 matches at 10 bases. With V trimmed by 5 bases and J by 1 base, 2 bases remained unmatched. Germline assignment: CDR1 SEHNR and CDR2 FQNEAQ (reference sequence). The CDR3 has 15 residues. The CDR3 loop reads CASSRTGGSYNEQFF. The DNA for the CDR3 is TGTGCCAGCAGCCGGACAGGGGGATCCTACAATGAGCAGTTCTTC.

V is TRBV7-8 and J is TRBJ1-3; the D is unclear. V shed 5 bases and J shed 0 bases, with 11 bases lying between them. This CDR3 is built from 15 residues. Germline CDR1 SGHVS, CDR2 FQNEAQ. The chain's CDR3 is CASSPTEASGNTIYF. The CDR3 region has the DNA TGTGCCAGCAGCCCGACTGAGGCCTCTGGAAACACCATATATTTT. Full variable domain (rest looked up from reference TRBV7-8 and TRBJ1-3): GAGVSQSPRYKVAKRGQDVALRCDPISGHVSLFWYQQALGQGPEFLTYFQNEAQLDKSGLPSDRFFAERPEGSVSTLKIQRTQQEDSAVYLCASSPTEASGNTIYFGEGSWLTVV.